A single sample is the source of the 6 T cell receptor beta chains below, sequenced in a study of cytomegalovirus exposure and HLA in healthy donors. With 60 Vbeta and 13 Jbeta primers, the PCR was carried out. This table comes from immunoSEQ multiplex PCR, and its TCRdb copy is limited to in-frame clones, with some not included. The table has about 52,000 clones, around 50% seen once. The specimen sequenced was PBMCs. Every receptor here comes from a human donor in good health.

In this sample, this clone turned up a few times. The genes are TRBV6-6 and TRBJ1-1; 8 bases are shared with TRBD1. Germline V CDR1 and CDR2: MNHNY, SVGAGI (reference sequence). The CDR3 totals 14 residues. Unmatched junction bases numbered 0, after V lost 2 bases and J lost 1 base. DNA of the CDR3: TGTGCCAGCAGTTACGACAGGGGGAACACTGAAGCTTTCTTT. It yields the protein CASSYDRGNTEAFF.

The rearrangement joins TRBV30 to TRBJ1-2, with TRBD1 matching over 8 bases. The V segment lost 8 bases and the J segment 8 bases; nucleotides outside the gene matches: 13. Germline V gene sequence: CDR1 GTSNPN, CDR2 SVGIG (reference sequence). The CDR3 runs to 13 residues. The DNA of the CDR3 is TGTGCCAGAAATACAGGGGGAAACCGAGGCTACACCTTC. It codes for CARNTGGNRGYTF.

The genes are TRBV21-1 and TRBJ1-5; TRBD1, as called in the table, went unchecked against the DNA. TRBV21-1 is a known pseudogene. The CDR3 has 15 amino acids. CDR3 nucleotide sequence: TGTGCCAGCAGCAAAGGTGCAGGGGTGGATCAGCCCCAGCATTTT. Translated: CASSKGAGVDQPQHF.

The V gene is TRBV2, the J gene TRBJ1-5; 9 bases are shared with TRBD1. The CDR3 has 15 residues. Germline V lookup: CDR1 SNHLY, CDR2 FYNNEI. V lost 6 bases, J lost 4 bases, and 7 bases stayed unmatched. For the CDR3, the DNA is TGTGCCAGCAGCCACCGGGACAGGGTGAATCAGCCCCAGCATTTT. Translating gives CASSHRDRVNQPQHF.

In nucleotides, the CDR3 is TGTGCCAGCAGGTGGAGTAACACTGAAGCTTTCTTT. Residues: CASRWSNTEAFF. This sequence joins TRBV6-1 and TRBJ1-1, with unresolved D. V gave up 6 bases and J gave up 2 bases, with 7 bases separating them. From germline, CDR1 is MNHNS and CDR2 SASEGT. This CDR3 has 12 amino acids.

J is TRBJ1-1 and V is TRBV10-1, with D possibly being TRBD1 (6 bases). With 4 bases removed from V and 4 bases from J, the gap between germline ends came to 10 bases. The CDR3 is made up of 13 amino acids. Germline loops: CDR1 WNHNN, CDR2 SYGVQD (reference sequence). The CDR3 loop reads CASSVGRGTEAFF. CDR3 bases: TGCGCCAGCAGTGTAGGCAGGGGCACTGAAGCTTTCTTT.